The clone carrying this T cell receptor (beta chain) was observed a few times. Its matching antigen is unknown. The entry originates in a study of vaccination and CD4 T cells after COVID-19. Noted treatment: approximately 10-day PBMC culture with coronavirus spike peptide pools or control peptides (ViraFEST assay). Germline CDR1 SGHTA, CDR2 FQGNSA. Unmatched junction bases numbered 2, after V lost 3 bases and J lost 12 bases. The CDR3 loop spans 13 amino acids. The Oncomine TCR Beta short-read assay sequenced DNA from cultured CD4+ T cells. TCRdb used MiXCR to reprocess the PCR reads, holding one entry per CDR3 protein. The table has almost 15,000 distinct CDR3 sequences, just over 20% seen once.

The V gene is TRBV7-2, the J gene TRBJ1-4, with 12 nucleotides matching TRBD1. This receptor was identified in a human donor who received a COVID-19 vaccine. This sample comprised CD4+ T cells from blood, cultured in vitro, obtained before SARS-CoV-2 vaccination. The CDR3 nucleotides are TGTGCCAGCAGCTTGGGGGACAGGGGGCAACTGTTTTTT. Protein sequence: CASSLGDRGQLFF.